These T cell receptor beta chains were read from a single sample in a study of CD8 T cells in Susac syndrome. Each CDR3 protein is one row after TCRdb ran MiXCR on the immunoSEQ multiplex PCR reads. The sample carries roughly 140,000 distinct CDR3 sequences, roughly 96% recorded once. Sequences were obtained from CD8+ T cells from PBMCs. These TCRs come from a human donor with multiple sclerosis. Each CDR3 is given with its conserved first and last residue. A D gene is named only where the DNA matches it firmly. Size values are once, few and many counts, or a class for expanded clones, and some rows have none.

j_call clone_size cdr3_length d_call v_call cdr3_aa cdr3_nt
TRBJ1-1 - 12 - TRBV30 CAWSSLNAEAFF TGTGCCTGGAGTTCTTTGAATGCTGAAGCTTTCTTT
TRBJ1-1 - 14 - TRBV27 CASLPGAQNTEAFF TGTGCCAGCCTACCAGGGGCACAGAACACTGAAGCTTTCTTT
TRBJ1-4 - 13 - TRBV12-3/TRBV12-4 CASSDPMGEKLFF TGTGCCAGCAGCGACCCCATGGGGGAAAAACTGTTTTTT
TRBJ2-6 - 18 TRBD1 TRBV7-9 CASSSTDRGVPGANVLTF TGTGCCAGCAGCTCGACGGACAGGGGGGTACCAGGGGCCAACGTCCTGACTTTC
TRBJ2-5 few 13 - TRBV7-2 CASSPDPSGTQYF TGTGCCAGCAGCCCGGACCCTTCAGGGACCCAGTACTTC
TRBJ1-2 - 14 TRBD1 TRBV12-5 CASGTPTGWYGYTF TGTGCTAGTGGTACCCCGACAGGGTGGTATGGCTACACCTTC
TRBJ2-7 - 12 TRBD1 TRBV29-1 CSAGTGTYEQYF TGCAGCGCCGGGACAGGGACCTACGAGCAGTACTTC
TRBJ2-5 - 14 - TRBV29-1 CSVERGQKEETQYF TGCAGCGTTGAACGCGGACAGAAAGAAGAGACCCAGTACTTC
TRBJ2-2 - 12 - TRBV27 CASRVEAGELFF TGTGCCAGCAGAGTAGAGGCCGGGGAGCTGTTTTTT
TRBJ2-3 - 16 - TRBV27 CASSTTRYRDPDTQYF TGTGCCAGCAGTACCACCCGCTACAGGGACCCAGATACGCAGTATTTT
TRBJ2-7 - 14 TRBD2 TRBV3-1 CASSQVPSGNEQYF TGTGCCAGCAGCCAAGTACCCAGCGGGAACGAGCAGTACTTC
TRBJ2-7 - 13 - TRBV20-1 CSAREGRVYEQYF TGCAGTGCTAGAGAGGGCAGGGTCTACGAGCAGTACTTC
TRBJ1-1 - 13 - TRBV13 CASSLDWDSEAFF TGTGCCAGCAGCTTAGATTGGGATTCTGAAGCTTTCTTT